This section outlines one TCR beta chain sequence together with its context. Its antigen is unknown. Other DNA sequences in this sample translate to the same CDR3. 60 Vbeta and 13 Jbeta primers were used in PCR. Assay used: immunoSEQ multiplex PCR; TCRdb lists only in-frame clones, some missing. The sample records 190,000 or so clones, less than 85% being singletons. This record belongs to a study of cytomegalovirus exposure and HLA in healthy donors. Study results and limitations: Researchers reported from a later analysis that most CMV-associated TCR beta chains appeared HLA-restricted.

This CDR3 has 15 residues. CDR1 is GTSNPN and CDR2 is SVGIG in the germline V gene (reference sequence). With 5 bases removed from V and 4 bases from J, the gap between germline ends came to 15 bases. The genes are TRBV30 and TRBJ1-6; TRBD1 is a possible D gene (5 bases). This TCR was sampled from a boy aged 5-17 years in good health and CMV-seronegative. The material sequenced was PBMCs. CDR3 in amino acids: CAWDLGQFYNSPLHF. The CDR3, as DNA: TGTGCCTGGGATTTGGGGCAGTTTTATAATTCACCCCTCCACTTT.